This T cell receptor (beta chain) was found in a study of prognosis after radiotherapy for stage I lung cancer. This clonotype appeared a few times. The CDR3 extends over 16 amino acids. Between the trimmed V and J ends, which lost 5 bases and 4 bases, there was a span of 19 bases. The germline V gene has CDR1 SGHAT and CDR2 FQNNGV. With two-round multiplex PCR, TCR beta CDR3 sequences were amplified from genomic DNA. Primers targeting each individual TRBV and TRBJ gene were applied in first-round PCR. Each CDR3 protein is one row after TCRdb ran MiXCR on the multiplex PCR reads. The table shows about 11,000 distinct CDR3 sequences, with about 54% occurring only once.

Sequenced material: PBMCs, taken before or after stereotactic body radiation therapy (not recorded which). The TCR originated in a donor at least 50 years old with non-small cell lung cancer. This rearrangement joins TRBV11-2 to TRBJ2-3; possible D gene TRBD2, 6 bases. In nucleotides, the CDR3 is TGTGCCAGCAGCCTAGGGCGGGCGGGAAGCTCAGATACGCAGTATTTT. It is translated as CASSLGRAGSSDTQYF.